The clone carrying this T cell receptor beta chain has just a few counts. As yet, its antigen is unknown. Then a second PCR, running roughly 7 to 11 cycles, was carried out with a sample-barcoded 5' primer and a J-beta primer mix. TCRdb re-called the 5' RACE reads with MiXCR, one entry per CDR3 protein. This table has 710,000 or so distinct CDR3 sequences, about a third appearing once. The data were obtained in a study of blood T cells in healthy people across ages. Regarding the study as a whole: Older individuals had lower TCR beta diversity per million T cells (the decline was roughly linear). When set beside aged donors, long-lived donors presented more naive CD4+ cells and higher diversity.

The CDR3 is 11 amino acids. V was pared by 6 bases and J by 1 base, with 6 bases between. Looked up from germline, CDR1 is SQVTM and CDR2 is ANQGSEA. The source material was blood. This TCR was recovered from a woman of 80 years or more in good health. The chain links TRBV29-1 to TRBJ1-1; no firm D call. The CDR3 is CSVAANTEAFF. Here the CDR3 DNA reads TGCAGCGTGGCCGCGAACACTGAAGCTTTCTTT.